This T cell receptor (beta chain) came from a study of CD4 and CD8 cells across lung adenocarcinoma regions. From the PCR reads, TCRdb called clonotypes with MiXCR, one entry per CDR3 protein. The sample records under 30,000 distinct CDR3 sequences, 53% being singletons. Turning to this clonotype: The junction departs from germline at one end; a sequencing error may be responsible.

Material: CD8+ T cells from the center of a lung tumor. This receptor was obtained from a male donor with lung adenocarcinoma. The CD4 and CD8 labels of this study may be unreliable.

The CDR3 nucleotides read TGTGCCAGCAGTGAAGCGGGGCTGTGGGCCAAAAACATGCAGTACTTC. Amino acid sequence: CASSEAGLWAKNMQYF. The V call is TRBV6-1, the J call TRBJ2-4, with D perhaps matching TRBD1 (5 bases). The germline V gene has CDR1 MNHNS and CDR2 SASEGT. This CDR3 comprises 16 residues.